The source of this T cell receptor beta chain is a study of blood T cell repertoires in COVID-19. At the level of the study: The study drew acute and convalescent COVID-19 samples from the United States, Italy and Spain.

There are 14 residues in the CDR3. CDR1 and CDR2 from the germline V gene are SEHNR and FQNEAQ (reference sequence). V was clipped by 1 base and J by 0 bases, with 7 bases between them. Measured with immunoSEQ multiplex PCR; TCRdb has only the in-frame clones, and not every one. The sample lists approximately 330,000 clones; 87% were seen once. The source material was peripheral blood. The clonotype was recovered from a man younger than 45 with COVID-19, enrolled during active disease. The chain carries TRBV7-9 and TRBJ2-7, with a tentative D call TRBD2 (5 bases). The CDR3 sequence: CASSLDAGSYEQYF. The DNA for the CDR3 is TGTGCCAGCAGCTTAGACGCGGGCTCCTACGAGCAGTACTTC. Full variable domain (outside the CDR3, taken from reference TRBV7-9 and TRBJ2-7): DTGVSQNPRHKITKRGQNVTFRCDPISEHNRLYWYRQTLGQGPEFLTYFQNEAQLEKSRLLSDRFSAERPKGSFSTLEIQRTEQGDSAMYLCASSLDAGSYEQYFGPGTRLTVT.